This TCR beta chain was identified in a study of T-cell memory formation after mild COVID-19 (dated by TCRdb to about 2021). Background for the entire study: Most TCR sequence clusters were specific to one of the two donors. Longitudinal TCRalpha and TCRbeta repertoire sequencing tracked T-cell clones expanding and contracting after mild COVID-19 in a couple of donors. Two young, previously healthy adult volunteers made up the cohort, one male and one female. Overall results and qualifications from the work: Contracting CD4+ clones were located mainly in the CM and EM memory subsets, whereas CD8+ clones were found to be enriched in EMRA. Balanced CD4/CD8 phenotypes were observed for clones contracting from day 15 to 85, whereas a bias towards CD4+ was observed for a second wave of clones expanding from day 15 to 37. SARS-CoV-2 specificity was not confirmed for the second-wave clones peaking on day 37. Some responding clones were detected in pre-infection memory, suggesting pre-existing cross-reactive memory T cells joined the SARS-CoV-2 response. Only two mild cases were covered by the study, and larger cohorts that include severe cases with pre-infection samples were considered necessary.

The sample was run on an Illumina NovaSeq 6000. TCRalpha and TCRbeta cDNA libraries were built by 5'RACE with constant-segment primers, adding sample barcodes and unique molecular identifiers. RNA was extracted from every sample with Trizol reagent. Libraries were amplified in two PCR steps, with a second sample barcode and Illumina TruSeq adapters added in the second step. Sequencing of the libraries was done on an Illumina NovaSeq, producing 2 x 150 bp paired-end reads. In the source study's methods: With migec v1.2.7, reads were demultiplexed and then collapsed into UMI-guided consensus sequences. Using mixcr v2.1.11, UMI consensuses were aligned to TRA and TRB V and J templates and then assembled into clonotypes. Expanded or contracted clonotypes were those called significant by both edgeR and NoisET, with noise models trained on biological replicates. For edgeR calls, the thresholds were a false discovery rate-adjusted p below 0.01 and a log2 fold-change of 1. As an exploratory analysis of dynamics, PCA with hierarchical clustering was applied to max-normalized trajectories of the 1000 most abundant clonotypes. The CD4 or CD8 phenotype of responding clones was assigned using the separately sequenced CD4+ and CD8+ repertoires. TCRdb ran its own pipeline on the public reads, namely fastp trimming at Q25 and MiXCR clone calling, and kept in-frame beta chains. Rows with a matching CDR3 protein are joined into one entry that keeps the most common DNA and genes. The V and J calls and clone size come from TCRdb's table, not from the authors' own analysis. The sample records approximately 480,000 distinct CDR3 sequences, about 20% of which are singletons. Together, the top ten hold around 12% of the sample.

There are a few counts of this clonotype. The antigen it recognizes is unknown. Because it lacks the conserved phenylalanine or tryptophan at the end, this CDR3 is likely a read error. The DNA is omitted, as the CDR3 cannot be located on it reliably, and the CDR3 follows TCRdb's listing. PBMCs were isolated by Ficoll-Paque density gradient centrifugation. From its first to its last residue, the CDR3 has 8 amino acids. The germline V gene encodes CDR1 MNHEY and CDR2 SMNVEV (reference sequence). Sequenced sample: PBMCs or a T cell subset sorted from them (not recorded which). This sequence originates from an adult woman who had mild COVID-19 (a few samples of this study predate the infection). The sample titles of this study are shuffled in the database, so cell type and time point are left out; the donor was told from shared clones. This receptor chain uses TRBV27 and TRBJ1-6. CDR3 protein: CASRIRPV.